This T cell receptor (beta chain) originates from a study of shared T cell receptors in the human thymus. The table came from immunoSEQ multiplex PCR; TCRdb's copy has only in-frame clones and leaves some out. This sample has tens of thousands of clones, with roughly 95% found just once. J gave up 3 bases and V 5 bases, and 3 bases lay outside the gene matches. The CDR3 length is 13 residues. Germline V gives CDR1 LNHDA, CDR2 SQIVND (reference sequence). This chain uses TRBV19 with TRBJ1-1; 7 bases align to TRBD1. The sequencing sample was made of thymocytes. The receptor comes from a human donor. The CDR3 coding sequence is TGTGCCAGTAGTCGACAGGGAGACACTGAAGCTTTCTTT. Translated: CASSRQGDTEAFF.